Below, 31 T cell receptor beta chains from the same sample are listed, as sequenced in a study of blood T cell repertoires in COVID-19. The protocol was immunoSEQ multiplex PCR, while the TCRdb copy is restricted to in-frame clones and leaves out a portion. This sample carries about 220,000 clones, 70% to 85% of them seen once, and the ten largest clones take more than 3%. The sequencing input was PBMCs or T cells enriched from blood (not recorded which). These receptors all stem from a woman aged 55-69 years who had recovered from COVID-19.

DNA for the CDR3: TGCGCCAGCAGCTTGAGTTCGATAGTTCGGCAGGGGAATAATTCACCCCTCCACTTT. This translates into CASSLSSIVRQGNNSPLHF. The J gene is TRBJ1-6, the V gene TRBV5-1; D possibly corresponds to TRBD1 (6 bases). The CDR3 loop spans 19 amino acids. Germline CDR1 is SGHRS and CDR2 is YFSETQ. With 1 base removed from V and 5 bases from J, the gap between germline ends came to 22 bases.

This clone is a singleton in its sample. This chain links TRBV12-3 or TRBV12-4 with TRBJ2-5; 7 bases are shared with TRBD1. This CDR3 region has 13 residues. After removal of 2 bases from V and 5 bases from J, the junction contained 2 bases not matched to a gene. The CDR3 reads CASSLRGRETQYF. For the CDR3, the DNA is TGTGCCAGCAGTTTAAGGGGGCGGGAGACCCAGTACTTC.

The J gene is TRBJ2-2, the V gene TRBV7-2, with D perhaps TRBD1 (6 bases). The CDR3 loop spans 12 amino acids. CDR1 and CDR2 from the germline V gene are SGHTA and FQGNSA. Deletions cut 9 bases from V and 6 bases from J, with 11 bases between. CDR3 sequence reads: CASGQGPGELFF. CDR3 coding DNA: TGTGCCAGTGGCCAGGGGCCCGGGGAGCTGTTTTTT.

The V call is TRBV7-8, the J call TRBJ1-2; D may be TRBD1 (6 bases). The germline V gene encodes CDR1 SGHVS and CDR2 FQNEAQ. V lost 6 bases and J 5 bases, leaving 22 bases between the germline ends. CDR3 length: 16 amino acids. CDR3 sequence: CASSPDPGGASYGYTF. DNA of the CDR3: TGTGCCAGCAGTCCTGATCCGGGGGGCGCGTCATATGGCTACACCTTC.

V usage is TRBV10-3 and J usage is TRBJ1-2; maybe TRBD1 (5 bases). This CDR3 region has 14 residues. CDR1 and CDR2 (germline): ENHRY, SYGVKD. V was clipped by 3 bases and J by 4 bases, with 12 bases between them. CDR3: CAISERSGSYGYTF. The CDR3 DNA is TGTGCCATCAGTGAACGGTCAGGGTCCTATGGCTACACCTTC.

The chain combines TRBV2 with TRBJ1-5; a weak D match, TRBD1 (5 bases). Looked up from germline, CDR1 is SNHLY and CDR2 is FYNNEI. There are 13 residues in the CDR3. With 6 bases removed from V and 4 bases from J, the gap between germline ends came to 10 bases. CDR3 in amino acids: CASSQQENQPQHF. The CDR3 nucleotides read TGTGCCAGCAGCCAACAGGAAAATCAGCCCCAGCATTTT.

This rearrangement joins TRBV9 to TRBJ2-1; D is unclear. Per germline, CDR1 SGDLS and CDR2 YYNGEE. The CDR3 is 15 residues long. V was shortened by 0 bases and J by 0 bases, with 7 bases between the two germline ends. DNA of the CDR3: TGTGCCAGCAGCGTAGCCGTGAGCTCCTACAATGAGCAGTTCTTC. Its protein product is CASSVAVSSYNEQFF.

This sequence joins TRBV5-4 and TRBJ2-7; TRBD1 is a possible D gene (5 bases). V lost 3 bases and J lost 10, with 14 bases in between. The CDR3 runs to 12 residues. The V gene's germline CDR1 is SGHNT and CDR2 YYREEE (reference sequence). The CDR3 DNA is TGTGCCAGCAGCTCAAACCAGGGTATACAGTACTTC. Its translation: CASSSNQGIQYF. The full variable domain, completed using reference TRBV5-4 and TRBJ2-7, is ETGVTQSPTHLIKTRGQQVTLRCSSQSGHNTVSWYQQALGQGPQFIFQYYREEENGRGNFPPRFSGLQFPNYSSELNVNALELDDSALYLCASSSNQGIQYFGPGTRLTVT.

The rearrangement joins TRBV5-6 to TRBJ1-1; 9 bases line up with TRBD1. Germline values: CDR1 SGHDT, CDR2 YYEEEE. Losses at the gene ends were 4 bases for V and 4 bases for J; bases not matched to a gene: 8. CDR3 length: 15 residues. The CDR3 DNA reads TGTGCCAGCAGCCCCGGACAGGGGAGGGTCACTGAAGCTTTCTTT. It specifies CASSPGQGRVTEAFF.

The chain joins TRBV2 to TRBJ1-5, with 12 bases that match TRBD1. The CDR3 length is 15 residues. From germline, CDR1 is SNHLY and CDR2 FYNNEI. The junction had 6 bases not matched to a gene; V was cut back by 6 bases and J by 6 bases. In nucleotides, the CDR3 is TGTGCCAGCAGCGGGGGGACAGGGGGCGGTCAGCCCCAGCATTTT. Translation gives CASSGGTGGGQPQHF.

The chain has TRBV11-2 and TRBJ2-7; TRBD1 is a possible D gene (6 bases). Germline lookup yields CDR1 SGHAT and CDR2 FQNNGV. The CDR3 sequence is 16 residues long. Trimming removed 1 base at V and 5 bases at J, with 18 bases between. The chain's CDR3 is CASSLAPGQGIHEQYF. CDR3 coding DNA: TGTGCCAGCAGCTTAGCCCCTGGGCAGGGGATCCACGAGCAGTACTTC.

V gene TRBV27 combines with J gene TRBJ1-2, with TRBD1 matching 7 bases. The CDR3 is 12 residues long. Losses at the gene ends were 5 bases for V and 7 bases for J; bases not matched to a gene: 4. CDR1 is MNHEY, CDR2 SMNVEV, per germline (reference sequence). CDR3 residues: CASSADRAGYTF. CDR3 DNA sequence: TGTGCCAGCAGTGCCGACAGGGCTGGCTACACCTTC.

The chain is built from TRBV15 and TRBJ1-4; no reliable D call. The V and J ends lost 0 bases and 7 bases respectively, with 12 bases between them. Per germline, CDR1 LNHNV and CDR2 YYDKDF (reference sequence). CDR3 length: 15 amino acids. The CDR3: CATSRDFPGGEKLFF. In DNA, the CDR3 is TGTGCCACCAGCAGAGATTTCCCTGGCGGTGAAAAACTGTTTTTT. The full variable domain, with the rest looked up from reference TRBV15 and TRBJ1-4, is DAMVIQNPRYQVTQFGKPVTLSCSQTLNHNVMYWYQQKSSQAPKLLFHYYDKDFNNEADTPDNFQSRRPNTSFCFLDIRSPGLGDTAMYLCATSRDFPGGEKLFFGSGTQLSVL.

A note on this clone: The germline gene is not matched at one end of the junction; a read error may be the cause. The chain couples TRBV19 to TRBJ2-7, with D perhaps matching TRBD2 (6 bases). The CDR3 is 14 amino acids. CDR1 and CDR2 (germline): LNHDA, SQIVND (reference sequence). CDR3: CASSIRGLTYEQCF. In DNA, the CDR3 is TGTGCCAGTAGTATTCGGGGACTTACCTACGAGCAGTGCTTC.

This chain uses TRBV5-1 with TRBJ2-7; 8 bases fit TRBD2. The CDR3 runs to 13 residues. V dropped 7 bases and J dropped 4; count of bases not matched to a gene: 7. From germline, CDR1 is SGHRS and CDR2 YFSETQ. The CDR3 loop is CASQLRGGYEQYF. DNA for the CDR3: TGCGCCAGCCAACTGCGCGGGGGGTACGAGCAGTACTTC.

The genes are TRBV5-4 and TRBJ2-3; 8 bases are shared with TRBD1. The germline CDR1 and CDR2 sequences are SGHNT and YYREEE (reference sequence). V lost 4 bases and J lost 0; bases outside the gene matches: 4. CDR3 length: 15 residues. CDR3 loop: CASSRGQASTDTQYF. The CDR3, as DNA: TGTGCCAGCAGCCGGGGACAGGCTAGCACAGATACGCAGTATTTT.

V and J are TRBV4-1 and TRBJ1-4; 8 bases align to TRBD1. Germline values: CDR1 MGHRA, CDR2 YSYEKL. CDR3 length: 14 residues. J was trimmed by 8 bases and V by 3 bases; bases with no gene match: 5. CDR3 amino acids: CASSQDRDREKLFF. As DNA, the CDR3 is TGCGCCAGCAGCCAGGACAGGGATCGGGAAAAACTGTTTTTT.

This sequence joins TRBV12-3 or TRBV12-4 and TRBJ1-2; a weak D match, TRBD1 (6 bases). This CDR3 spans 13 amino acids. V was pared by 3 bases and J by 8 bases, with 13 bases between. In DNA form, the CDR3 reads TGTGCCAGCAGTTTTGGGACACCGTTAGGCTACACCTTC. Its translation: CASSFGTPLGYTF.

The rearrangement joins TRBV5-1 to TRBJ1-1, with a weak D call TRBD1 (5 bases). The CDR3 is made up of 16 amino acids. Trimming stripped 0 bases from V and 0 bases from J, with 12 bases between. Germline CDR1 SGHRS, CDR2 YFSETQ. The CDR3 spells CASSLAGRGVNTEAFF. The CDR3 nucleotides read TGCGCCAGCAGCTTGGCCGGAAGGGGTGTGAACACTGAAGCTTTCTTT. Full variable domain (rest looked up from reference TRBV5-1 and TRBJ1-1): KAGVTQTPRYLIKTRGQQVTLSCSPISGHRSVSWYQQTPGQGLQFLFEYFSETQRNKGNFPGRFSGRQFSNSRSEMNVSTLELGDSALYLCASSLAGRGVNTEAFFGQGTRLTVV.

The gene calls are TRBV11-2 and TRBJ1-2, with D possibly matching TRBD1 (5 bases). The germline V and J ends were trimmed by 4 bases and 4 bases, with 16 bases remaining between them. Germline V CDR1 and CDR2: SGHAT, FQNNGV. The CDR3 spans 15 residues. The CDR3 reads CASSSPLGGGYGYTF. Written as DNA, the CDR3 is TGTGCCAGCAGCTCCCCGTTGGGGGGAGGCTATGGCTACACCTTC.

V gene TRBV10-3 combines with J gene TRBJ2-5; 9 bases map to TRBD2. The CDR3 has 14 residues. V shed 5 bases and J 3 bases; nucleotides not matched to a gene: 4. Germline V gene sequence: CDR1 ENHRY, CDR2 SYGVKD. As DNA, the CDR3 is TGTGCCATCAGTCCTAGCGGGACAAAAGAGACCCAGTACTTC. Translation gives CAISPSGTKETQYF.

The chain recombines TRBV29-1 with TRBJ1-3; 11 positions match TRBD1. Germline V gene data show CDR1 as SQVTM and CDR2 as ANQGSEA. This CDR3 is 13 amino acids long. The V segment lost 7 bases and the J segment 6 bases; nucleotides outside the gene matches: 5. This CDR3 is CSAFGQGANTIYF. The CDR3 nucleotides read TGCAGCGCCTTCGGACAGGGGGCAAACACCATATATTTT.

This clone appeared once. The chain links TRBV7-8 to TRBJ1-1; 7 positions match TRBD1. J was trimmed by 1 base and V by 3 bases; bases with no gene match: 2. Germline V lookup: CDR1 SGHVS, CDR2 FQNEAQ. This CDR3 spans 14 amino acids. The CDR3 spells CASSFRQGNTEAFF. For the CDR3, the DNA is TGTGCCAGCAGCTTCAGACAGGGGAACACTGAAGCTTTCTTT.

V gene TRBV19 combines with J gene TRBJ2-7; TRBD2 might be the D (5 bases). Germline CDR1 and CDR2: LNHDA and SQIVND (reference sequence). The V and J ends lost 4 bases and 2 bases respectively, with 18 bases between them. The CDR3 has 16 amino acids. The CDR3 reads CASSTRADRRPYEQYF. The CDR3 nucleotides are TGTGCCAGTAGTACGAGGGCCGATCGAAGACCCTACGAGCAGTACTTC.

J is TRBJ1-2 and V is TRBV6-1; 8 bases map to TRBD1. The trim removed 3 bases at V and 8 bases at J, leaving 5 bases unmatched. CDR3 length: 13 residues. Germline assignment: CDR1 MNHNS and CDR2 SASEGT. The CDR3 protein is CASSDWTGSGYTF. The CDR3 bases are TGTGCCAGCAGTGATTGGACAGGGTCCGGCTACACCTTC.

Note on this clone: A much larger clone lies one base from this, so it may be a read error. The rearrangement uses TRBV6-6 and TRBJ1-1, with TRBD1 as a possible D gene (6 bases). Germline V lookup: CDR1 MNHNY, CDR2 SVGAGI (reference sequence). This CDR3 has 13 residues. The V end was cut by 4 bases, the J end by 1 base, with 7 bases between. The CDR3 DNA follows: TGTGCCAGCAGTTTGACAGGGAACACTGAAGCTTTCTTT. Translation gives CASSLTGNTEAFF.

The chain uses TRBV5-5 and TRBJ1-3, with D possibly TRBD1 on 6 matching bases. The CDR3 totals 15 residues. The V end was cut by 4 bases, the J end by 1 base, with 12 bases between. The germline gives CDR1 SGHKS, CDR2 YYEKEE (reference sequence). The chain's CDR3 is CASSNRGQSGNTIYF. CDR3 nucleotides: TGTGCCAGCAGCAACCGAGGACAGTCTGGAAACACCATATATTTT.

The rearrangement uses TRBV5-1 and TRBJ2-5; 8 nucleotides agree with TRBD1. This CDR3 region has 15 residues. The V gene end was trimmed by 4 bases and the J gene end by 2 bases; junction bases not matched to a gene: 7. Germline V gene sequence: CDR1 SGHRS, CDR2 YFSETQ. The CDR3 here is CASSLFGQGQETQYF. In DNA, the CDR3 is TGCGCCAGCAGCCTATTCGGACAGGGTCAAGAGACCCAGTACTTC. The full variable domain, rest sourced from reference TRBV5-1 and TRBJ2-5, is KAGVTQTPRYLIKTRGQQVTLSCSPISGHRSVSWYQQTPGQGLQFLFEYFSETQRNKGNFPGRFSGRQFSNSRSEMNVSTLELGDSALYLCASSLFGQGQETQYFGPGTRLLVL.

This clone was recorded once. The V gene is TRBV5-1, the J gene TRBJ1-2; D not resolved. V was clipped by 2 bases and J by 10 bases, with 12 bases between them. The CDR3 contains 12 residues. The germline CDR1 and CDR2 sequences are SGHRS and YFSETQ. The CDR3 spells CASSFETQHYTF. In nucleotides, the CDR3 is TGCGCCAGCAGCTTCGAAACACAACACTACACCTTC.

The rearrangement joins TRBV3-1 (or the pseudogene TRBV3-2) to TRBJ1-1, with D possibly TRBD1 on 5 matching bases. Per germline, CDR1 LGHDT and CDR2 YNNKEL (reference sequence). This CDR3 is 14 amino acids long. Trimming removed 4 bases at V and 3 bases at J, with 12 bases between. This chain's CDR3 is CASSRTAGYTEAFF. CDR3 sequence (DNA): TGTGCCAGCAGCCGGACCGCAGGGTACACTGAAGCTTTCTTT.

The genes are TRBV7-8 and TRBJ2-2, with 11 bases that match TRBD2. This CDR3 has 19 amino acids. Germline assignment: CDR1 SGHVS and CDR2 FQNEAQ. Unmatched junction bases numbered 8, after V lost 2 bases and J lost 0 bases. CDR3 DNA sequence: TGTGCCAGCAGCTTATGGGCTAGCGGGGGGTTATCGAACACCGGGGAGCTGTTTTTT. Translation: CASSLWASGGLSNTGELFF.